This TCR beta chain was captured in a study of blood T cell repertoires in COVID-19. Per the study methods: For nucleated cells, counts were estimated from reference gene primer amplification. Some clones are missing from TCRdb's copy, which holds only in-frame ones; the method was immunoSEQ multiplex PCR. Clonal size and the V and J genes are those of that table, whereas D and trimming came from the DNA. The sample gives 190,000 or so clones, approximately 85% of which show up once; around 8.6% is in the top ten. V was clipped by 1 base and J by 0 bases, with 11 bases between them. CDR3 length: 16 residues. The V gene's germline CDR1 is MGHDK and CDR2 SYGVNS.

Sequenced: PBMCs or T cells enriched from blood (not recorded which). This receptor was taken from a woman under 40 who had recovered from COVID-19. The gene calls are TRBV25-1 and TRBJ2-3; D gene unclear. The CDR3 DNA sequence: TGTGCCAGCAGTGAATCCAAACACCCTAGCACAGATACGCAGTATTTT. This gives the protein CASSESKHPSTDTQYF.